Sequencing of this T cell receptor (beta chain) was carried out in a study of shared clonotypes between healthy human individuals. As for the study in general: Each donor had three CD4 naive, three CD4 memory, two CD8 naive and one CD8 memory plate. General study points: Enrolling few donors narrowed the genetic and exposure-history diversity that was represented.

V was pared by 4 bases and J by 3 bases, with 10 bases between. CDR1 is LNHDA, CDR2 SQIVND, per germline (reference sequence). This CDR3 region has 14 residues. Assay: immunoSEQ multiplex PCR; the TCRdb copy retains only in-frame clones and omits some. The sample yields about 2.4 million clones, roughly 93% seen once. To note about this clone: Its antigen is unknown.

Caucasian adults residing in Nashville, Tennessee made up all the donors. CD4+ cells underwent separation, giving CD45RA+ naive and CD45RA-negative memory subsets. Sequenced material: naive CD4+ T cells from PBMCs. The subset denotes: CD45RA+ positively selected. The receptor's source is a man between 18 and 35 years old in good health. Some clones in this sample may be carry-over from other donors' samples. The rearrangement joins TRBV19 to TRBJ1-5, with D uncertain. The CDR3 loop is CASSRATDNQPQHF. DNA of the CDR3: TGTGCCAGTAGTAGGGCCACGGACAATCAGCCCCAGCATTTT.